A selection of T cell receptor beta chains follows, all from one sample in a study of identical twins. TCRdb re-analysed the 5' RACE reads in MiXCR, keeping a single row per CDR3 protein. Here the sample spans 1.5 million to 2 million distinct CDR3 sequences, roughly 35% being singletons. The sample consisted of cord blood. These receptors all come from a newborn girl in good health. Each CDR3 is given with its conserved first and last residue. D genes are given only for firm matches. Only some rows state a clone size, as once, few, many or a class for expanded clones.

TGTGCCAGCACCAAGAGGGGTGAGGGGAGAGGTTCGAACACTGAAGCTTTCTTT | CASTKRGEGRGSNTEAFF | . | TRBV4-2 | . | TRBJ1-1
TGTGCCAGCATCAGGCGGGGGGGCCCCACAGATACGCAGTATTTT | CASIRRGGPTDTQYF | TRBD2 | TRBV6-8 | . | TRBJ2-3
TGTGCCAGCAGCGTAGCAGACCCCTCCTACAATGAGCAGTTCTTC | CASSVADPSYNEQFF | . | TRBV9 | few | TRBJ2-1
TGTGCCAGCAGCCAAGATACAAGTCCAGGGGGCCATTCACCCCTCCACTTT | CASSQDTSPGGHSPLHF | TRBD1 | TRBV4-2 | . | TRBJ1-6
TGCAGTGCTAGTGGGGACACCTACAATGAGCAGTTCTTC | CSASGDTYNEQFF | . | TRBV20-1 | few | TRBJ2-1
TGTGCCAGCATCCGCCTAAGGGCTCCCGTACATCCTGATGAAAAACTGTTTTTT | CASIRLRAPVHPDEKLFF | . | TRBV2 | few | TRBJ1-4
TGTGCCATCAGTGATGGGGCCTCAACTAATGAAAAACTGTTTTTT | CAISDGASTNEKLFF | . | TRBV10-3 | few | TRBJ1-4
TGTGCCAGCAGTCCCTCGGACTACGAGCAGTACTTC | CASSPSDYEQYF | . | TRBV28 | many | TRBJ2-7
TGCGCCGGCAGCCAAGTCCCCGGGACAGGGGATGGCTACACCTTC | CAGSQVPGTGDGYTF | TRBD1 | TRBV4-1 | . | TRBJ1-2
TGTGCCAGCAGTTTGGCCGGGACTAGCGGTTTAGCAGATACGCAGTATTTT | CASSLAGTSGLADTQYF | TRBD2 | TRBV12-3/TRBV12-4 | few | TRBJ2-3
TGTGCCAGCAGGAATACCGCCGGGGCGGTCCCCGATACGCAGTATTTT | CASRNTAGAVPDTQYF | . | TRBV7-9 | few | TRBJ2-3
TGTGCCAGCTCACCCCAGACTAGGGACAATGAGCAGTACTTC | CASSPQTRDNEQYF | . | TRBV18 | . | TRBJ2-7
TGTGCCAGCAGTCATACGGTGTTCTCTGGCTACACCTTC | CASSHTVFSGYTF | . | TRBV27 | once | TRBJ1-2
TGTGCCAGCAGCTATGAAGGACAGCCAGCCTCCTACAATGAGCAGTACTTC | CASSYEGQPASYNEQYF | . | TRBV6-5 | . | TRBJ2-7
TGTGCCAGCAGTTTGATAGCGGGAGGAGAGCAGTTCTTC | CASSLIAGGEQFF | TRBD2 | TRBV6-2/TRBV6-3 | few | TRBJ2-1
TGTGCTAGCAGCTTAGCGCCACAGGGTTTTTACAATGAGCAGTTCTTC | CASSLAPQGFYNEQFF | . | TRBV7-7 | . | TRBJ2-1
TGTGCCTTTAGTGACACCGGGGAGCTGTTTTTT | CAFSDTGELFF | . | TRBV30 | . | TRBJ2-2
TGTGCCAGCAGCCAAGATTATCTAGCTACAGATACGCAGTATTTT | CASSQDYLATDTQYF | . | TRBV14 | . | TRBJ2-3